Detailed here is one T cell receptor (beta chain). These data are taken from a study of CD8 T cells in Susac syndrome. V trimming: 5 bases; J trimming: 6 bases; junction bases outside the gene matches: 13. Germline CDR1 reads MNHNS; CDR2 reads SASEGT. This CDR3 spans 15 amino acids. RNA amounts of roughly 0.5 to 1 ug underwent reverse transcription with random hexamers. Coverage of TCR beta CDR3 amplification by immunoSEQ multiplex PCR extended to 54 Vbeta and 13 Jbeta. MiXCR, run by TCRdb on the immunoSEQ multiplex PCR reads, gives a single entry per CDR3 protein. The sample holds about 80,000 distinct CDR3 sequences, 90% to 95% seen once.

Sequenced sample: CD8+ T cells from PBMCs. The receptor's source is a human donor with multiple sclerosis. This chain uses TRBV6-1 with TRBJ2-7, with 7 bases that match TRBD2. The CDR3 coding sequence is TGTGCCAGCAGTTCGGGGCTAGCGGTTTCTCTCGAGCAGTACTTC. Protein product: CASSSGLAVSLEQYF.